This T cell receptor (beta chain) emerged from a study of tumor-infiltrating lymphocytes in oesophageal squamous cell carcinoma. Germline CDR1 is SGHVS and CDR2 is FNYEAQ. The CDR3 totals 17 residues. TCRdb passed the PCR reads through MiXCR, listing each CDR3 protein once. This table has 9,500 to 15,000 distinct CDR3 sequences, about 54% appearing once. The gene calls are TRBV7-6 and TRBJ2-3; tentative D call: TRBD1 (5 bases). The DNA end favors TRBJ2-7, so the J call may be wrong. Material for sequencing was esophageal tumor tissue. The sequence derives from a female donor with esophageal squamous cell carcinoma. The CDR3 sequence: CASSFGAEFWKPYEQYF. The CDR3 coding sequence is TGTGCCAGCAGCTTTGGGGCCGAATTCTGGAAGCCCTACGAGCAGTACTTC.